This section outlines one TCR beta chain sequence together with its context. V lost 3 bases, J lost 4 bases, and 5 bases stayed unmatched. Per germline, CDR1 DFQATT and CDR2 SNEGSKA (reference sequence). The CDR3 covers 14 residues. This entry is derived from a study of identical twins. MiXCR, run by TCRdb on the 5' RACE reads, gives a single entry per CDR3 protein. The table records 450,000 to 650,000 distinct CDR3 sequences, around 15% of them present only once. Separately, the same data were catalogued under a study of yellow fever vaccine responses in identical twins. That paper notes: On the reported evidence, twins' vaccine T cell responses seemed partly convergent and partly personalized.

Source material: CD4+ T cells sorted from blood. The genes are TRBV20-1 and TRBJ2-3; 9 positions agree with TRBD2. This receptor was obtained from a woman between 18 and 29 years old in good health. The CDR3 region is CSASLGLASDTQYF. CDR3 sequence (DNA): TGCAGTGCTAGTTTGGGACTAGCATCAGATACGCAGTATTTT.